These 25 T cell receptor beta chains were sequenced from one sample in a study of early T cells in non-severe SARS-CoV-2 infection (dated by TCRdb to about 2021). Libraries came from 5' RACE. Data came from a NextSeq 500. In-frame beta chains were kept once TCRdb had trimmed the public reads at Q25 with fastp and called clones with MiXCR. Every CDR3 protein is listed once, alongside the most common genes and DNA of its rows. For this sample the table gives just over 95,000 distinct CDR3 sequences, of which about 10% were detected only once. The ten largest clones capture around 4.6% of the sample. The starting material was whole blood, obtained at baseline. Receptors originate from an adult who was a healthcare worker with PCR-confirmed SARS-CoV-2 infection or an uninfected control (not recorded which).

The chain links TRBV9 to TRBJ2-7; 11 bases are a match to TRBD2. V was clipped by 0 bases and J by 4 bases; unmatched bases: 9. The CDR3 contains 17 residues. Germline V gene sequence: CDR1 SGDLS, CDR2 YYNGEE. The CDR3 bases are TGTGCCAGCAGCGTAGCTCCAACGACTAGCGGGGAGTACGAGCAGTACTTC. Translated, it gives CASSVAPTTSGEYEQYF.

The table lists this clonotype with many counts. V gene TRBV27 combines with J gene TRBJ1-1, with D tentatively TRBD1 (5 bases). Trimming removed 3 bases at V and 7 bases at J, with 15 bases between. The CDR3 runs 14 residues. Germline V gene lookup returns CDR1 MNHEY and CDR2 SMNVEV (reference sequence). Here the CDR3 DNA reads TGTGCCAGCAGTTTGGGTCAGGGCGGAATTGAAGCTTTCTTT. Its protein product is CASSLGQGGIEAFF.

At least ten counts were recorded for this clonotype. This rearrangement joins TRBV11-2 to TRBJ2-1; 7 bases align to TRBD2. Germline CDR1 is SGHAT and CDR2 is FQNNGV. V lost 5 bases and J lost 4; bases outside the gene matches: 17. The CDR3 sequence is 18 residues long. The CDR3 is CASSPQPGSSGIYNEQFF. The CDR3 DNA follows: TGTGCCAGCAGCCCCCAGCCTGGGTCCAGCGGGATTTACAATGAGCAGTTCTTC. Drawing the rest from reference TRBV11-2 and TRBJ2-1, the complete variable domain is EAGVAQSPRYKIIEKRQSVAFWCNPISGHATLYWYQQILGQGPKLLIQFQNNGVVDDSQLPKDRFSAERLKGVDSTLKIQPAKLEDSAVYLCASSPQPGSSGIYNEQFFGPGTRLTVL.

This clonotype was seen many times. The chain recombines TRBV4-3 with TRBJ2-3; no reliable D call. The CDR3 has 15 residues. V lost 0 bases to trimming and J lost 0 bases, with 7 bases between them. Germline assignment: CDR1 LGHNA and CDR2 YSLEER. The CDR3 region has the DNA TGCGCCAGCAGCCAAGACGCCCGGAGCACAGATACGCAGTATTTT. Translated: CASSQDARSTDTQYF.

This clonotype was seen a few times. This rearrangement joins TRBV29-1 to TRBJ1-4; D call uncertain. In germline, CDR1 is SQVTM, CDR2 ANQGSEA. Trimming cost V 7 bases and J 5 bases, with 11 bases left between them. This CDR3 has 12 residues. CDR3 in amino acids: CSARLVNEKLFF. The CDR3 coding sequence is TGCAGCGCCCGGTTAGTGAATGAAAAACTGTTTTTT.

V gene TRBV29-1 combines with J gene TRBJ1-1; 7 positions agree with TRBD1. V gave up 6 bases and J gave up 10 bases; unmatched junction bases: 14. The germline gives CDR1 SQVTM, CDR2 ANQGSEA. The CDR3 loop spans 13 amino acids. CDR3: CSVDRTGLTGAFF. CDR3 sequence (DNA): TGCAGCGTGGACCGGACAGGCCTTACGGGAGCTTTCTTT.

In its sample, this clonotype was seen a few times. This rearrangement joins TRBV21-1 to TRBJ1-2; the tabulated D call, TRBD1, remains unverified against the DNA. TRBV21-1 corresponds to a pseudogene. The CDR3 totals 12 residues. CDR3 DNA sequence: TGTGCCAGCAGCAAAACAGGTCGGATTGACACCTTC. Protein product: CASSKTGRIDTF.

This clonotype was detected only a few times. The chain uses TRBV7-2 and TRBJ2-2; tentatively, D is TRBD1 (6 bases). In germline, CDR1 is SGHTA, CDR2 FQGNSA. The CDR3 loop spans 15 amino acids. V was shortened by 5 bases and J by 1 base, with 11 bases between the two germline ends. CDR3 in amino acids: CASSLQGMNTGELFF. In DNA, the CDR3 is TGTGCCAGCAGCCTCCAGGGGATGAACACCGGGGAGCTGTTTTTT.

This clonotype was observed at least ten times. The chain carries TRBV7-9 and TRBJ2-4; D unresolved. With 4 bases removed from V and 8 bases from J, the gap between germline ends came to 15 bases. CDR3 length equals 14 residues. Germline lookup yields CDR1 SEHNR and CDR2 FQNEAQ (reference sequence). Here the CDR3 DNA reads TGTGCCAGCAGCTCCTCCGGTGGACGGGACATTCAGTACTTC. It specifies CASSSSGGRDIQYF. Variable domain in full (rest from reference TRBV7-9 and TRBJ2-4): DTGVSQNPRHKITKRGQNVTFRCDPISEHNRLYWYRQTLGQGPEFLTYFQNEAQLEKSRLLSDRFSAERPKGSFSTLEIQRTEQGDSAMYLCASSSSGGRDIQYFGAGTRLSVL.

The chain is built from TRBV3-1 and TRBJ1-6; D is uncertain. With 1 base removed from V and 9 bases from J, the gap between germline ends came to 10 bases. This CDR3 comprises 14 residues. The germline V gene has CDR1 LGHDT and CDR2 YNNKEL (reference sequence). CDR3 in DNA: TGTGCCAGCAGCCAAGGGCCTTCGGGTTCACCCCTCCACTTT. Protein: CASSQGPSGSPLHF.

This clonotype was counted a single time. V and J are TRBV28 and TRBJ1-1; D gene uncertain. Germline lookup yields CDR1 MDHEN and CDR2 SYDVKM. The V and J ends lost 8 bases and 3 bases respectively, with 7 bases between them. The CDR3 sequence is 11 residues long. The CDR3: CASDGYTEAFF. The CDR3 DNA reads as TGTGCCAGCGACGGCTACACTGAAGCTTTCTTT.

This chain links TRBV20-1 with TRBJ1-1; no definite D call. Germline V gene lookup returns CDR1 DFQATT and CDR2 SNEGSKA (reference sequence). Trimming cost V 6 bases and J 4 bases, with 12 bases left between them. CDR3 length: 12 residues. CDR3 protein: CSAAAARTEAFF. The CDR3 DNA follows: TGCAGTGCCGCCGCCGCTCGCACTGAAGCTTTCTTT.

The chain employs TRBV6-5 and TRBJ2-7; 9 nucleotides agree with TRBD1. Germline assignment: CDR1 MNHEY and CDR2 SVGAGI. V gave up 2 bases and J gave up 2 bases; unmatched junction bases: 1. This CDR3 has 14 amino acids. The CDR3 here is CASSYGDRAYEQYF. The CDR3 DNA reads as TGTGCCAGCAGTTACGGGGACAGGGCCTACGAGCAGTACTTC.

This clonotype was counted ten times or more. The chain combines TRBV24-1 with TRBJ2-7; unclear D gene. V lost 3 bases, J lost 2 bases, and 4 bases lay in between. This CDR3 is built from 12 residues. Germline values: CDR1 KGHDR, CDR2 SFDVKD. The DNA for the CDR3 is TGTGCCACCAGTGATGACACCTACGAGCAGTACTTC. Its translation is CATSDDTYEQYF.

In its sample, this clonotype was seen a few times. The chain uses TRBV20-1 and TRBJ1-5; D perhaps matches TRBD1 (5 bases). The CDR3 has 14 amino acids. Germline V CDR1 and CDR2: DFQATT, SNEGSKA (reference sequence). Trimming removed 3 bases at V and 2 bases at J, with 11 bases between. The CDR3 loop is CSASPGSGNQPQHF. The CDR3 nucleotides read TGCAGTGCTAGCCCAGGGTCGGGCAATCAGCCCCAGCATTTT.

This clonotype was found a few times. The CDR3 loop reads CASSGFRTGVRVLVQTGELFF. CDR3 coding DNA: TGTGCCAGCAGTGGTTTTCGGACAGGGGTCCGCGTCCTTGTACAGACCGGGGAGCTGTTTTTT. The genes are TRBV2 and TRBJ2-2; 9 bases agree with TRBD1. The trim removed 4 bases at V and 5 bases at J, leaving 23 bases unmatched. CDR3 length: 21 amino acids. Per the germline V gene, CDR1 is SNHLY and CDR2 is FYNNEI.

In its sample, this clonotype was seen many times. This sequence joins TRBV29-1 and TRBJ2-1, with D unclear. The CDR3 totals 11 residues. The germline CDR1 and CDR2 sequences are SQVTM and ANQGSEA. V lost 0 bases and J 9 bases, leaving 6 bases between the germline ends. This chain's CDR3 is CSVEDYREQFF. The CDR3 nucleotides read TGCAGCGTTGAAGATTATCGTGAGCAGTTCTTC.

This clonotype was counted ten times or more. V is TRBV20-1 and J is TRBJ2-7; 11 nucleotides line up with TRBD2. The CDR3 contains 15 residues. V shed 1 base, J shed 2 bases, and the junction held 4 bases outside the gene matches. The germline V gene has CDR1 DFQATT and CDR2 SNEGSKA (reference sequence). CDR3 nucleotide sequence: TGCAGTGCTAGAGCGTTACTAGCGGGAGCCTACGAGCAGTACTTC. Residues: CSARALLAGAYEQYF.

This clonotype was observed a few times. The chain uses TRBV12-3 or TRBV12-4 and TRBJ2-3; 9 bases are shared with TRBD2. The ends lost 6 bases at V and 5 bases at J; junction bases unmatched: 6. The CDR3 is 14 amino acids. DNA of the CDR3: TGTGCCAGCAGGGTAGCGGGAGCGGGAGATACGCAGTATTTT. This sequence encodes CASRVAGAGDTQYF.

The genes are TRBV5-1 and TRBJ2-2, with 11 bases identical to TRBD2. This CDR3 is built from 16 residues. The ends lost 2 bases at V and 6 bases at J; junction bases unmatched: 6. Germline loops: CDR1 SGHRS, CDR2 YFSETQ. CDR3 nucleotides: TGCGCCAGCAGCTTCTCGGAACTAGCGGGGGCCGGGGAGCTGTTTTTT. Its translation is CASSFSELAGAGELFF.

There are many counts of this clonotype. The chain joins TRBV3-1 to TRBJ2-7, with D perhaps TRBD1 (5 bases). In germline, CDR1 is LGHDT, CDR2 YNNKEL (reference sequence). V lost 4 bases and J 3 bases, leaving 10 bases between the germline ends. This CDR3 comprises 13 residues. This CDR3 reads CASSPGHFYEQYF. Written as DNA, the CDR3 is TGTGCCAGCAGCCCCGGACACTTCTACGAGCAGTACTTC.

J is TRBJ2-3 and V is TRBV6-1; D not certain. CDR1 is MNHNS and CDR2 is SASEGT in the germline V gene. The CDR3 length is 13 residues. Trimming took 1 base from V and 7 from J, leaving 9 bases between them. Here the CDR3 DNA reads TGTGCCAGCAGTGAAGAAAGGGTGCATACGCAGTATTTT. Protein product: CASSEERVHTQYF.

The CDR3 nucleotides read TGTGCCAGTAGTATTCAGACAGGGGTTGGTCACGAGCAGTACTTC. It is translated as CASSIQTGVGHEQYF. The chain recombines TRBV19 with TRBJ2-7; 8 nucleotides line up with TRBD1. The germline V gene has CDR1 LNHDA and CDR2 SQIVND (reference sequence). The junction had 9 bases not matched to a gene; V was cut back by 3 bases and J by 5 bases. The CDR3 contains 15 residues.

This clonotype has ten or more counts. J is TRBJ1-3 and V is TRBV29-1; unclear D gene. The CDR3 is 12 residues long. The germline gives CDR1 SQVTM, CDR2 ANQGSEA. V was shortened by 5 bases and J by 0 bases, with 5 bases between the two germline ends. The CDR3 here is CSVKGSGNTIYF. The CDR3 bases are TGCAGCGTTAAGGGCTCTGGAAACACCATATATTTT.

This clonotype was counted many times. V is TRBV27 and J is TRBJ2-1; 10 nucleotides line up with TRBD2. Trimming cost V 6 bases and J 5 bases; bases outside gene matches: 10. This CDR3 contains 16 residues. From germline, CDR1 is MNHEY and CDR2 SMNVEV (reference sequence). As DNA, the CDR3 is TGTGCCAGCAGCTCCCCTAGCGGGAGTTACAACAATGAGCAGTTCTTC. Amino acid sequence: CASSSPSGSYNNEQFF.